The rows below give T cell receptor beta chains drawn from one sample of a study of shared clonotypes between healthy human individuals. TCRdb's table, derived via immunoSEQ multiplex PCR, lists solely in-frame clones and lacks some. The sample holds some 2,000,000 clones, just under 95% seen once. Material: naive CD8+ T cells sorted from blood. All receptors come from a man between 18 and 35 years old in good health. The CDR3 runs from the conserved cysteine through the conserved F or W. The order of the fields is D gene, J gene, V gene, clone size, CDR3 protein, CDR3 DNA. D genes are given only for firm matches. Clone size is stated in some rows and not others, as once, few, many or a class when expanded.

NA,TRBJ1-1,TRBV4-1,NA,CASSQVLGRFTEAFF,TGCGCCAGCAGCCAAGTGCTGGGCCGCTTCACTGAAGCTTTCTTT
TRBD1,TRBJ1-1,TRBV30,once,CAGGQGVGTEAFF,TGTGCCGGGGGACAGGGCGTCGGTACTGAAGCTTTCTTT
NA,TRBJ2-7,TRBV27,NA,CASSAGHSYEQYF,TGTGCCAGCAGTGCTGGACACTCCTACGAGCAGTACTTC
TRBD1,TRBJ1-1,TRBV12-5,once,CASAPQGADTEAFF,TGTGCTAGTGCTCCACAGGGGGCTGACACTGAAGCTTTCTTT
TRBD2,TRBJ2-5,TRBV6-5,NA,CASSSLAGGIETQYF,TGTGCCAGCAGTTCACTAGCGGGGGGGATAGAGACCCAGTACTTC
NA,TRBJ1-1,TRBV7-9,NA,CASSPETAPWTEAFF,TGTGCCAGCAGCCCCGAGACAGCCCCCTGGACTGAAGCTTTCTTT
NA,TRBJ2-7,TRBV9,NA,CASSVDRDVYEQYF,TGTGCCAGCAGCGTAGACAGGGATGTGTACGAGCAGTACTTC
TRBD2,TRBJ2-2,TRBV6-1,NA,CASSTSGVALELFF,TGTGCCAGCAGTACTAGCGGGGTCGCTCTGGAGCTGTTTTTT
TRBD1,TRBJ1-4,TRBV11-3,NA,CASSAQGPGAYIGEKLFF,TGTGCCAGCAGCGCACAGGGGCCTGGGGCGTATATCGGTGAAAAACTGTTTTTT
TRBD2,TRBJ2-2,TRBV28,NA,CASSLSGGAGELFF,TGTGCCAGCAGTTTAAGTGGGGGGGCCGGGGAGCTGTTTTTT
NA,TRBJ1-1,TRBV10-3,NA,CATRVNTEAFF,TGTGCCACCCGGGTGAACACTGAAGCTTTCTTT
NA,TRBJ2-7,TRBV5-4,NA,CASRRQSSYEQYF,TGTGCCAGCCGAAGACAGAGCTCCTACGAGCAGTACTTC
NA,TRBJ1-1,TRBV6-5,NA,CASSYGSGPEAFF,TGTGCCAGCAGTTACGGTTCAGGACCTGAAGCTTTCTTT
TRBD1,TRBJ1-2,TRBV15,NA,CATSMGPGQGTYGYTF,TGTGCCACCAGCATGGGACCGGGACAGGGAACCTATGGCTACACCTTC
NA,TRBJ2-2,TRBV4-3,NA,CASSQETVGGEGTGELFF,TGCGCCAGCAGCCAAGAAACAGTTGGCGGGGAAGGCACCGGGGAGCTGTTTTTT
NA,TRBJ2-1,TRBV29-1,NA,CSVEVWGSEQFF,TGCAGCGTTGAAGTTTGGGGTAGTGAGCAGTTCTTC
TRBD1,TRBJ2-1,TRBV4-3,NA,CASSREPGQGYSEQFF,TGCGCCAGCAGCCGCGAACCGGGACAGGGTTACAGTGAGCAGTTCTTC
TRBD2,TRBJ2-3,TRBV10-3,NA,CAIGSLSGGDTDTQYF,TGTGCCATCGGGTCGTTGAGCGGGGGGGACACAGATACGCAGTATTTT
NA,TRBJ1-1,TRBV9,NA,CASSVSRNGNSEAFF,TGTGCCAGCAGCGTCAGTAGGAACGGGAACTCTGAAGCTTTCTTT
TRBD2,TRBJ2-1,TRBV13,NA,CASSFAPTSGTYNEQFF,TGTGCCAGCAGCTTCGCCCCCACTAGCGGAACCTACAATGAGCAGTTCTTC
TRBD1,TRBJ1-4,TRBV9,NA,CASSSQGGFESEKLFF,TGTGCCAGCAGCTCCCAGGGGGGGTTCGAAAGTGAAAAACTGTTTTTT
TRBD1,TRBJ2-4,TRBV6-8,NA,CASSYSPDRGLKNIQYF,TGTGCCAGCAGTTACTCGCCGGACAGGGGGCTCAAAAACATTCAGTACTTC